The next 12 T cell receptor beta chains were all read from a single sample in a study of blood T cells in healthy people across ages. Then a second PCR, running about 7 to 11 cycles, was carried out with a sample-barcoded 5' primer and a J-beta primer mix. Using its own MiXCR run on the 5' RACE reads, TCRdb lists one record per CDR3 protein. The top ten clones hold 3% to 4.5% of a sample with 800,000 or so distinct CDR3 sequences, roughly 25% of them seen once. These data also formed part of another study, on T cells of mothers and their children.

The sequenced sample was blood. These receptors all come from a boy aged 10-17 years in good health.

This clonotype was seen more than once but under ten times. The V call is TRBV7-2, the J call TRBJ1-5; D ambiguous. Trimming took off 1 base at V and 9 bases at J, with 7 bases between the two ends. There are 12 residues in the CDR3. Looked up from germline, CDR1 is SGHTA and CDR2 is FQGNSA. The CDR3 DNA reads TGTGCCAGCAGCTTAGGGCTTGGGCCCCAGCATTTT. Its protein product is CASSLGLGPQHF.

This clonotype has just a few counts. A junction end diverges from the germline sequence, so it may reflect a read error. The chain couples TRBV4-3 to TRBJ1-2; a weak D match, TRBD1 (6 bases). CDR3 length equals 17 residues. Germline V gene lookup returns CDR1 LGHNA and CDR2 YSLEER. The CDR3 region has the DNA TGCGCCCGCAGCCAAGGGTCCCTGGACAGAATTTCGACTGGCTACACCTTC. It yields the protein CARSQGSLDRISTGYTF.

The gene calls are TRBV14 and TRBJ2-6; D call uncertain. The CDR3 is made up of 15 amino acids. Per germline, CDR1 SGHDN and CDR2 FVKESK. The V and J ends lost 4 bases and 0 bases respectively, with 7 bases between them. The CDR3 protein is CASSRLVSGANVLTF. CDR3 sequence (DNA): TGTGCCAGCAGCCGACTGGTCTCTGGGGCCAACGTCCTGACTTTC. Looking up the rest from reference TRBV14 and TRBJ2-6 gives the full variable domain: EAGVTQFPSHSVIEKGQTVTLRCDPISGHDNLYWYRRVMGKEIKFLLHFVKESKQDESGMPNNRFLAERTGGTYSTLKVQPAELEDSGVYFCASSRLVSGANVLTFGAGSRLTVL.

The chain recombines TRBV2 with TRBJ1-5; 9 bases match TRBD1. Per the germline V gene, CDR1 is SNHLY and CDR2 is FYNNEI. The J segment lost 8 bases and the V segment lost 6 bases, leaving 11 bases of the junction unmatched. This CDR3 has 15 amino acids. The CDR3 is CASRFTGGMGEPQHF. In DNA, the CDR3 is TGTGCCAGCAGATTTACAGGGGGCATGGGCGAGCCCCAGCATTTT.

As concerns this clonotype: The junction does not match germline at one end; this may be a read error. The chain uses TRBV7-2 and TRBJ2-5; TRBD2 matches at 9 bases. CDR1 is SGHTA and CDR2 is FQGNSA in the germline V gene. The CDR3 is 14 amino acids. CDR3 amino acids: CASSFSGSEETLYF. The CDR3 bases are TGTGCCAGCAGCTTTAGCGGGAGTGAAGAGACCCTGTACTTC.

The chain carries TRBV6-5 and TRBJ2-5, with D perhaps TRBD1 (5 bases). The assigned J gene may be wrong: the sequence end matches TRBJ2-7 better. The CDR3 sequence is 15 residues long. Germline assignment: CDR1 MNHEY and CDR2 SVGAGI. The CDR3 sequence: CASSYNSDSSYEQYF. CDR3 DNA: TGTGCCAGCAGTTACAATTCCGACAGCTCCTACGAGCAGTACTTC.

V and J are TRBV20-1 and TRBJ2-7; D gene ambiguous. V lost 2 bases and J lost 0, with 8 bases in between. Germline values: CDR1 DFQATT, CDR2 SNEGSKA (reference sequence). This CDR3 spans 13 amino acids. CDR3 loop: CSARPRSSYEQYF. The DNA of the CDR3 is TGCAGTGCTAGACCCAGGAGCTCCTACGAGCAGTACTTC.

This clonotype was found a few times. This chain uses TRBV2 with TRBJ1-6; 9 nucleotides match TRBD1. This CDR3 comprises 15 residues. Trimming removed 7 bases from V and 6 bases from J; junction bases left unmatched: 7. Germline CDR1 and CDR2: SNHLY and FYNNEI. The DNA of the CDR3 is TGTGCCAGCAAGAGGACAGGGGCTCTTAATTCACCCCTCCACTTT. Protein sequence: CASKRTGALNSPLHF.

This clonotype was detected a few times. The V gene is TRBV20-1, the J gene TRBJ2-5; tentative D call: TRBD2 (5 bases). The end of the DNA aligns better with TRBJ2-7, so the J call may be wrong. The CDR3 has 11 amino acids. Germline V lookup: CDR1 DFQATT, CDR2 SNEGSKA (reference sequence). CDR3: CSARNGDEQYF. The CDR3 DNA reads TGCAGTGCTAGAAACGGGGACGAGCAGTACTTC.

In its sample, this clonotype was seen many times. The chain has TRBV27 and TRBJ2-1; D remains ambiguous. Germline CDR1 MNHEY, CDR2 SMNVEV (reference sequence). With 5 bases removed from V and 3 bases from J, the gap between germline ends came to 5 bases. The length of the CDR3 is 12 residues. CDR3 residues: CASSRDYNEQFF. DNA for the CDR3: TGTGCCAGCAGTAGAGACTACAATGAGCAGTTCTTC.

Note on this clonotype: The junction shows a germline mismatch at one end, possibly a read error. The V gene is TRBV20-1, the J gene TRBJ2-7, with a weak D call TRBD1 (6 bases). Germline V gene data show CDR1 as DFQATT and CDR2 as SNEGSKA (reference sequence). The CDR3 is 14 residues long. Here the CDR3 reads CSARDTQGPDERYF. Here the CDR3 DNA reads TGCAGTGCTAGAGATACCCAGGGGCCAGACGAGCGGTACTTC.

The V call is TRBV20-1, the J call TRBJ2-2, with D unclear. Per germline, CDR1 DFQATT and CDR2 SNEGSKA (reference sequence). V dropped 1 base and J dropped 3 bases, with 6 bases sitting between them. This CDR3 region has 13 residues. Here the CDR3 DNA reads TGCAGTGCTAGAGTTGGCCACACCGGGGAGCTGTTTTTT. It is translated as CSARVGHTGELFF.